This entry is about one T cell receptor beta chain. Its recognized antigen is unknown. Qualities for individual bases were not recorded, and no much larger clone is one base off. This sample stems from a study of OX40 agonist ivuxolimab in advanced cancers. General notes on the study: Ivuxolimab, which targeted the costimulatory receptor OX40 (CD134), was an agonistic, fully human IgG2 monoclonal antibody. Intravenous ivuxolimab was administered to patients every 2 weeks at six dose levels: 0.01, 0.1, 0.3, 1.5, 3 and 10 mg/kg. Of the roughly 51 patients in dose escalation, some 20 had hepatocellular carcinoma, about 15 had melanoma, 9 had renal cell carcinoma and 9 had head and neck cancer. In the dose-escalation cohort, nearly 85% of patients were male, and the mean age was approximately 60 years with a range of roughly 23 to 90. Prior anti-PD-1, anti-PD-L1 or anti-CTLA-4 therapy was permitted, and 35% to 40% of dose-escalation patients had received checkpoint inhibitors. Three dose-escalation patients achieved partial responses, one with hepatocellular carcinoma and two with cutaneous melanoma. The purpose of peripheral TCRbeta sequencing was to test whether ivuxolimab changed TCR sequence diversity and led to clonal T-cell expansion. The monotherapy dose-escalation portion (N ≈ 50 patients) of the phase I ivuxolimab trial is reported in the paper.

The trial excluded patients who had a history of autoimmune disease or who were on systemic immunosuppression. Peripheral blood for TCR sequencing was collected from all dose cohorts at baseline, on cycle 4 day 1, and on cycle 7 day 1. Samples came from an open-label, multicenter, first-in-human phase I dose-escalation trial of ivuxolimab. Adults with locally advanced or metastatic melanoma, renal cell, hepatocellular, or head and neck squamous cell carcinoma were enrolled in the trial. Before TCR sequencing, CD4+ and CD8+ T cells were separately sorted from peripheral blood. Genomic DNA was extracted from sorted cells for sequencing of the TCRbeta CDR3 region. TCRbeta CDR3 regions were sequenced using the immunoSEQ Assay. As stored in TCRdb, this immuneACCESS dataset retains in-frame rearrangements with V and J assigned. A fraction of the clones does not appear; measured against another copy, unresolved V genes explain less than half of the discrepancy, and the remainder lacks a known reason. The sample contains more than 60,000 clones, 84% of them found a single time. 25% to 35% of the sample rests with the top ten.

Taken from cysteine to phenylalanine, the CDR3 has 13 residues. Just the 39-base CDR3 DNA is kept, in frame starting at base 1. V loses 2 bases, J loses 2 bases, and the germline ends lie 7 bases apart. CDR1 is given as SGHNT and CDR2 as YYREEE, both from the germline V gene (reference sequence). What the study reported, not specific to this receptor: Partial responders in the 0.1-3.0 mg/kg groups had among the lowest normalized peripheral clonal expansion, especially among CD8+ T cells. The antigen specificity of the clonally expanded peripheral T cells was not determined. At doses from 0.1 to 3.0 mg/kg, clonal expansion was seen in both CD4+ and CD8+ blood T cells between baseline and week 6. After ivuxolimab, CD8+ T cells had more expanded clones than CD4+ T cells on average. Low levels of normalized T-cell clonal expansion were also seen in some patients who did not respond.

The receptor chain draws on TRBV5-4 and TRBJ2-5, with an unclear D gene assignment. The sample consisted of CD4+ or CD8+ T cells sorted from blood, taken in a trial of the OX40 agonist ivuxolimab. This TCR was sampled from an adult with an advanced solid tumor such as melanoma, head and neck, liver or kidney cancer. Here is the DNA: TGTGCCAGCAGCTTAGACACACAAGAGACCCAGTACTTC. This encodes CASSLDTQETQYF.